Given below is one TCR beta chain in context. Its antigen is not identified. The CDR3 loop spans 15 amino acids. Germline trimming cut 3 bases from V and 4 bases from J; bases unmatched to any gene: 4. CDR1 is LNHNV and CDR2 is YYDKDF in the germline V gene (reference sequence). The sample originates from a study of radiotherapy plus CTLA-4 blockade in lung cancer. Study-level background: 18% of patients responded objectively, and roughly 31% achieved disease control.

Findings of the study overall: Best predicting response, reportedly, were early blood T cell clone dynamics, with interferon-beta. After treatment with radiotherapy plus ipilimumab, TCR clones that came from the tumor expanded in blood.

Patients with chemo-refractory metastatic non-small-cell lung cancer received focal radiation plus CTLA-4 blockade with ipilimumab. TCRdb's copy holds only in-frame clones and misses some; the assay was immunoSEQ multiplex PCR. Counted here are approximately 37,000 clones, roughly 75% occurring once; the ten biggest clones make up 9.8%. Source: peripheral blood, taken from a patient treated with radiotherapy plus ipilimumab. This sequence was found in a human donor with non-small cell lung cancer who had stable disease on radiotherapy plus ipilimumab. This chain uses TRBV15 with TRBJ1-3; 9 nucleotides match TRBD1. CDR3 protein: CATSSYRGPGNTIYF. CDR3 DNA: TGTGCCACCAGCAGCTACAGGGGGCCCGGAAACACCATATATTTT.